This TCR beta chain was captured in a study of blood T cell repertoires in COVID-19. Study-level information: Material from acute and convalescent COVID-19 was sourced from the United States, Italy and Spain. PBMCs, B-cell-depleted T cells, or T cells provided the cDNA or gDNA that made up the material.

Grouping used clinical history reported by participants in a survey and questionnaire. Repertoires were generated with immunoSEQ multiplex PCR, while TCRdb's copy carries only in-frame clones and drops some. The sample has 450,000 or so clones, roughly 87% seen once; the top ten hold less than 0.75%. This CDR3 has 15 residues. The germline V gene encodes CDR1 LNHDA and CDR2 SQIVND (reference sequence). Trimming removed 1 base at V and 8 bases at J, with 14 bases between. The rearrangement uses TRBV19 and TRBJ2-2; no definite D call. The source of this sequence is a man aged 18-30 years who had recovered from COVID-19. The sequenced sample was PBMCs or T cells enriched from blood (not recorded which). The CDR3 region is CASSIAQISTGELFF. Written as DNA, the CDR3 is TGTGCCAGTAGTATAGCACAGATATCAACTGGGGAGCTGTTTTTT.